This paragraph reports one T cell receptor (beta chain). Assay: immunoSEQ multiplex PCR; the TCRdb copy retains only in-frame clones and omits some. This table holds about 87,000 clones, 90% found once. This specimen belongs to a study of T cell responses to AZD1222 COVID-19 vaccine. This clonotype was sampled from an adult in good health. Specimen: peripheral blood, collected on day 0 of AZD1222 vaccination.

CDR3 sequence reads: CASSTYGPSGNTIYF. CDR3 bases: TGTGCCAGCAGCACTTACGGACCCTCTGGAAACACCATATATTTT. The V gene is TRBV7-2, the J gene TRBJ1-3; D not certain. V shed 5 bases and J shed 0 bases, with 11 bases lying between them. The germline gives CDR1 SGHTA, CDR2 FQGNSA. The CDR3 is made up of 15 amino acids.